This TCR beta chain was sequenced during a study of blood T cell repertoires in COVID-19 (dated by TCRdb to about 2020). Study-level background: Collaborator samples came from the United States, Italy and Spain and covered acute and convalescent phases of COVID-19. The prospective study material was composed of cDNA or gDNA derived from T cells, B-cell-depleted T cells, or PBMCs. The samples were drawn from two sources: the first 160 participants of the ongoing ImmuneRACE study, and fewer than 1,500 subjects contributed by 6 global collaborators. Where HLA class I and class II types were available, the types were taken from metadata supplied by the sample provider, not from assay-based typing. The dataset comprised deeply sampled blood TCRbeta repertoires from subjects exposed to, actively infected with, or recovered from COVID-19. The sample metadata nearly always contained a de-identified subject ID, COVID-19 status, age in years and sex. The repertoires were released in a freely available public database intended as a resource for research on the immune response to SARS-CoV-2.

Points on this clone: Its recognized antigen is unknown. Base qualities are not recorded, but no much larger clone differs from it by a single base.

Taken from the germline V gene, the CDR1 and CDR2 loops are KGHDR and SFDVKD. A distance of 13 bases separates the germline ends of V and J, which lose 12 bases and 0 bases respectively. The CDR3 spans 13 residues, from the cysteine through the phenylalanine. The DNA shown is the 39-base CDR3, in frame from base 1. General conclusions and limits of the study: The quantity of clinical and demographic metadata differed by source and by participant and was supplied without curation.

Participants in the prospective study were enrolled through a virtual design, were aged about 18 to 89 years, and lived in approximately 25 United States geographic areas. Cohort assignment in the prospective study relied on participant-reported clinical history from a screening survey and a study questionnaire. Each participant in the prospective study had whole blood, serum and a nasopharyngeal or oropharyngeal swab collected by mobile phlebotomists. Participants in the prospective study had the option to provide additional blood draws and questionnaires over a 2-month period. Blood samples from the prospective study were shipped frozen or at room temperature prior to DNA extraction. The immunoSEQ Assay, a bias-controlled multiplex PCR, was used to amplify TCRbeta CDR3 regions from genomic DNA. Concerning the study's data processing: The number of nucleated cells in each sample was estimated by amplification of reference gene primers within the assay. To quantify the absolute abundance of each unique TCRbeta CDR3 rearrangement, sequence reads were collapsed and filtered. For each sample, productive Simpson clonality was calculated as the square root of Simpson's diversity index over productive rearrangements. TCRdb took over this immuneACCESS table, retaining in-frame rearrangements with V and J assigned. Such tables are incomplete; in checked studies, under half of the missing clones stem from an unresolved V gene, and the remainder is unexplained. V and J calls and clone size are those listed in that table; D and trimming were worked out from the DNA. The sample data list approximately 220,000 clones, and under 90% of these were observed just once. The ten biggest clones cover 3.5% to 4% of the sample.

Sequences were obtained from PBMCs or T cells enriched from blood (not recorded which). This sequence uses TRBV24-1 and TRBJ1-1; TRBD1 might be the D gene, on 5 matching bases. The receptor was derived from a young woman with acute COVID-19. The nucleotide sequence reads as follows: TGTGCCGCGACAGATGGGATGAACACTGAAGCTTTCTTT. This sequence encodes CAATDGMNTEAFF.